This TCR beta chain comes out of a study of blood T cell repertoires in COVID-19. At the level of the study: The United States, Italy and Spain were the sources of the acute and convalescent COVID-19 samples. The analysed material was cDNA or gDNA that came from T cells, B-cell-depleted T cells, or PBMCs.

As handled by the study authors: Amplification of reference gene primers was used by the study to estimate nucleated cell counts. Using immunoSEQ multiplex PCR, the repertoire was profiled, and TCRdb retains in-frame clones only, with some absent. The DNA was the basis for D and trimming; V, J and clone size are from that table. The sample includes roughly 250,000 clones, around 86% of them seen just once. Germline V gene lookup returns CDR1 LGHDT and CDR2 YNNKEL (reference sequence). After removal of 1 base from V and 2 bases from J, the junction contained 4 bases not matched to a gene. The CDR3 runs to 15 residues.

The sequence derives from a woman aged 55 to 70 with active or convalescent COVID-19. Sequenced material: peripheral blood. The gene calls are TRBV3-1 (or the pseudogene TRBV3-2) and TRBJ2-5, with 7 positions matching TRBD2. CDR3: CASSQGAGQQETQYF. The CDR3 DNA is TGTGCCAGCAGCCAAGGAGCGGGGCAGCAAGAGACCCAGTACTTC.